The entry that follows covers one T cell receptor beta chain sequence. Germline values: CDR1 MDHEN, CDR2 SYDVKM. Trimming removed 4 bases at V and 7 bases at J, with 13 bases between. There are 13 residues in the CDR3. The data derive from a study of blood T cell repertoires in COVID-19. Across the study: Sources were T cells, B-cell-depleted T cells, or PBMCs; the material itself was cDNA or gDNA.

Original processing methods: Reference gene primer amplification gave nucleated cell count estimates. Some clones are missing from TCRdb's copy, which holds only in-frame ones; the method was immunoSEQ multiplex PCR. The V and J calls and clone size are taken from that table; D and trimming were inferred from the DNA. Seen here are 150,000 to 200,000 clones, 85% observed once, and the top ten hold less than 3.5%. The sequence came from a human donor with acute or convalescent COVID-19. The donor label of this sample is uncertain. This chain links TRBV28 with TRBJ1-2, with D tentatively TRBD1 (6 bases). Source material: peripheral blood. The CDR3 region is CASSSRPTGGYTF. CDR3 nucleotide sequence: TGTGCCAGCAGTTCCCGACCGACAGGTGGCTACACCTTC.